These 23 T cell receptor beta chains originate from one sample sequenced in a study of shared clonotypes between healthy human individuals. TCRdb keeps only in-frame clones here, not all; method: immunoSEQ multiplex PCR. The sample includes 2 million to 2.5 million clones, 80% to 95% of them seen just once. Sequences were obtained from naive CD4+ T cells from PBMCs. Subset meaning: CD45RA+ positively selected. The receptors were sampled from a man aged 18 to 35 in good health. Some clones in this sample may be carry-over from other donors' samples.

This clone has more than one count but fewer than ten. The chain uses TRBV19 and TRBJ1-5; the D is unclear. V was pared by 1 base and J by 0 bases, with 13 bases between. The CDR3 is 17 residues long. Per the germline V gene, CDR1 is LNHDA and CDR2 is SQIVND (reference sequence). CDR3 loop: CASSIGPSDHSNQPQHF. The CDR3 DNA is TGTGCCAGTAGTATAGGCCCGTCAGACCATAGCAATCAGCCCCAGCATTTT.

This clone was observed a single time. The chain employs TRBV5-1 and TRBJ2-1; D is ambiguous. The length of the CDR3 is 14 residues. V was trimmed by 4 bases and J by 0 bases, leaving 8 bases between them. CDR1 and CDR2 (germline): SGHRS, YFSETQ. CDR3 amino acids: CASSLLTSYNEQFF. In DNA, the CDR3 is TGCGCCAGCAGCCTGCTTACCTCCTACAATGAGCAGTTCTTC. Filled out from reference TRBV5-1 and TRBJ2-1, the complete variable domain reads KAGVTQTPRYLIKTRGQQVTLSCSPISGHRSVSWYQQTPGQGLQFLFEYFSETQRNKGNFPGRFSGRQFSNSRSEMNVSTLELGDSALYLCASSLLTSYNEQFFGPGTRLTVL.

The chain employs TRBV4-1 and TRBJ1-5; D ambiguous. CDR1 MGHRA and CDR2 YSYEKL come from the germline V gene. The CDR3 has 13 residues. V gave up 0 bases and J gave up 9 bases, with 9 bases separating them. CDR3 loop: CASSQDGEWPQHF. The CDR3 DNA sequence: TGCGCCAGCAGCCAAGACGGAGAGTGGCCCCAGCATTTT.

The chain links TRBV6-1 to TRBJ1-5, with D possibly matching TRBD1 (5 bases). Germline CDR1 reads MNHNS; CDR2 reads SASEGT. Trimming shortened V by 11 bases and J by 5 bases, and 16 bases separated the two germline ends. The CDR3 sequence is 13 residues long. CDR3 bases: TGTGCCGTGGTGGACAACCCTTATCAGCCCCAGCATTTT. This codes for CAVVDNPYQPQHF.

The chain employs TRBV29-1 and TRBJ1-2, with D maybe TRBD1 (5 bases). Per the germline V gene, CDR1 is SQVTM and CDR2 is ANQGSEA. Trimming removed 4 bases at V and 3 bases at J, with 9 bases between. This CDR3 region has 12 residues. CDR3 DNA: TGCAGCGTTGCAGTGGGGGACTATGGCTACACCTTC. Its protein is CSVAVGDYGYTF.

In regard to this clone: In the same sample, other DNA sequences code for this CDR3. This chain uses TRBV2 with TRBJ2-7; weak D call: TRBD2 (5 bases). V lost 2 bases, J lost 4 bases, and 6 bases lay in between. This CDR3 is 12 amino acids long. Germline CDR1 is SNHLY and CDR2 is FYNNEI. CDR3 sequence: CASSELAYEQYF. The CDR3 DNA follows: TGTGCCAGCAGTGAACTAGCTTACGAGCAGTACTTC.

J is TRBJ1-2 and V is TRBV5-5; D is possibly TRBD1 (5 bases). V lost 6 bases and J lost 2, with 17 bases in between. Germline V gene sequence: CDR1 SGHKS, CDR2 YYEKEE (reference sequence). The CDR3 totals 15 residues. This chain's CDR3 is CASTPQPGNNYGYTF. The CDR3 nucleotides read TGTGCCAGCACCCCCCAACCAGGGAACAACTATGGCTACACCTTC.

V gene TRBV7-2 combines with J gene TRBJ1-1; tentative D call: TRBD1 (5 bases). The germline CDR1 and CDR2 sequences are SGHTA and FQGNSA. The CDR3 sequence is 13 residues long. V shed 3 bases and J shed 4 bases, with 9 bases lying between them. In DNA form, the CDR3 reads TGTGCCAGCAGCTTTCAGGGAATCACTGAAGCTTTCTTT. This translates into CASSFQGITEAFF.

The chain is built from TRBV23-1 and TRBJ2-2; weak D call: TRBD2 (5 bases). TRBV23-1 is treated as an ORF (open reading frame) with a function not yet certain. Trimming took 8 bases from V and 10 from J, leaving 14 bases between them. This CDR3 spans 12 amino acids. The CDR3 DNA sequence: TGCGCCAGCCCCCCCGGGATCACGGAGCTGTTTTTT. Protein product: CASPPGITELFF.

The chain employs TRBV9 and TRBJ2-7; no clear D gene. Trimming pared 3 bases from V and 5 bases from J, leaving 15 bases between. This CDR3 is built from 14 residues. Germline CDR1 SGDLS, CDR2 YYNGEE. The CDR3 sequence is CASSDPQVEHEQYF. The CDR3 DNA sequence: TGTGCCAGCAGCGACCCCCAGGTAGAACACGAGCAGTACTTC.

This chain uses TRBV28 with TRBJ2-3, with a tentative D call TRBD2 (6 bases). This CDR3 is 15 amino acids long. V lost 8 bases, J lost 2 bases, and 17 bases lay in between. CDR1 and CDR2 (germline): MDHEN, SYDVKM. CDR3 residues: CASFRAGSPTDTQYF. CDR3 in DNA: TGTGCCAGCTTCCGGGCGGGGTCCCCCACAGATACGCAGTATTTT.

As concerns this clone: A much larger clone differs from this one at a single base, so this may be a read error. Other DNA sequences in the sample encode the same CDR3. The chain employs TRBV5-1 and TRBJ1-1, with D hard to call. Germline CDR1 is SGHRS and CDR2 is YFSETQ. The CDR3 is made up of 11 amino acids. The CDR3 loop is CASSFNTEAFF. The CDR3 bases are TGTGCCAGCAGCTTCAACACTGAAGCTTTCTTT.

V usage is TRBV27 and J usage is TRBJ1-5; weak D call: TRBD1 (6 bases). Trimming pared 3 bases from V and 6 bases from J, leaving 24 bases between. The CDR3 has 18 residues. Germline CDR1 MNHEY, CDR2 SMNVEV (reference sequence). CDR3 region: CASSLLSRGGSAGQPQHF. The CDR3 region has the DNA TGTGCCAGCAGTTTGCTCTCGAGAGGGGGATCGGCGGGTCAGCCCCAGCATTTT.

The CDR3 sequence is CASSPGGRTHGTDTQYF. In nucleotides, the CDR3 is TGTGCCAGCAGCCCAGGGGGCCGAACACATGGGACAGATACGCAGTATTTT. The chain has TRBV7-2 and TRBJ2-3; the match to TRBD1 covers 8 bases. Germline CDR1 reads SGHTA; CDR2 reads FQGNSA. This CDR3 is 17 amino acids long. Germline trimming cut 5 bases from V and 3 bases from J; bases unmatched to any gene: 13. The full variable domain, its missing parts supplied by reference TRBV7-2 and TRBJ2-3, is GAGVSQSPSNKVTEKGKDVELRCDPISGHTALYWYRQSLGQGLEFLIYFQGNSAPDKSGLPSDRFSAERTGGSVSTLTIQRTQQEDSAVYLCASSPGGRTHGTDTQYFGPGTRLTVL.

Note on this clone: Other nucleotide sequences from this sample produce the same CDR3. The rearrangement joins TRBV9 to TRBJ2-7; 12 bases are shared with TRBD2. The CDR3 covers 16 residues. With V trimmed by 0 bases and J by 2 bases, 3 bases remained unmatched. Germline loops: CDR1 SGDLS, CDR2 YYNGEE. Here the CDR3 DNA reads TGTGCCAGCAGCGTAGGGCTAGCGGGAGGGCCCTACGAGCAGTACTTC. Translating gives CASSVGLAGGPYEQYF.

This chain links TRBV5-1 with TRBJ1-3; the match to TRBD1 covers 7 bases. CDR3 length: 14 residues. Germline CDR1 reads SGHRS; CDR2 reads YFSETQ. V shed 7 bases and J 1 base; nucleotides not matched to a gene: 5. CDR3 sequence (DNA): TGCGCCAGCGAGGAGACAGGGTCTGGAAACACCATATATTTT. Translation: CASEETGSGNTIYF.

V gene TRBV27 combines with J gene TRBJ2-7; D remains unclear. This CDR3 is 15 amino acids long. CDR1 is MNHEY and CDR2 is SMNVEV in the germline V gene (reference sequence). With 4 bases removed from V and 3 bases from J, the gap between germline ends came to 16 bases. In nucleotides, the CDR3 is TGTGCCAGCAGTTCCATGGGCGGAGATTACTACGAGCAGTACTTC. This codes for CASSSMGGDYYEQYF.

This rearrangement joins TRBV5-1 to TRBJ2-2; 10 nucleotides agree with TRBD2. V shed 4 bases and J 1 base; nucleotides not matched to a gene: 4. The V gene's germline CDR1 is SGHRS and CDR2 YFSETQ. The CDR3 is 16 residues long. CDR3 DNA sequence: TGCGCCAGCAGCCCCCGACTAGCGGGGAACACCGGGGAGCTGTTTTTT. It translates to CASSPRLAGNTGELFF.

The CDR3 region is CASTHSQRRFSYEQYF. The DNA of the CDR3 is TGTGCCAGCACCCACTCGCAGCGGCGTTTCTCCTACGAGCAGTACTTC. The rearrangement uses TRBV9 and TRBJ2-7; D may be TRBD2 (5 bases). CDR3 size: 16 residues. Germline lookup yields CDR1 SGDLS and CDR2 YYNGEE. V gave up 6 bases and J gave up 0 bases, with 19 bases separating them.

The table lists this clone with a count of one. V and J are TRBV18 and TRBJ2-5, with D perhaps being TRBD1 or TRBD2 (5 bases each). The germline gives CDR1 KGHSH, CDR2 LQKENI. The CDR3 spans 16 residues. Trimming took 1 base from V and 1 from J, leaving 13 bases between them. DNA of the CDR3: TGTGCCAGCTCACCACTTGGGGCAGGGACCCAAGAGACCCAGTACTTC. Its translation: CASSPLGAGTQETQYF.

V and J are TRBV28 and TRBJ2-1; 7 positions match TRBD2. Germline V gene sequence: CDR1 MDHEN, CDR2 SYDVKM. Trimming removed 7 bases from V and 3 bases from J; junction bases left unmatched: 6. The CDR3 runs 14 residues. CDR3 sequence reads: CASMAGDLYNEQFF. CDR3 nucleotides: TGTGCCAGCATGGCGGGAGACCTCTACAATGAGCAGTTCTTC. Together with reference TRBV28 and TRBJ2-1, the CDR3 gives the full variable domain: DVKVTQSSRYLVKRTGEKVFLECVQDMDHENMFWYRQDPGLGLRLIYFSYDVKMKEKGDIPEGYSVSREKKERFSLILESASTNQTSMYLCASMAGDLYNEQFFGPGTRLTVL.

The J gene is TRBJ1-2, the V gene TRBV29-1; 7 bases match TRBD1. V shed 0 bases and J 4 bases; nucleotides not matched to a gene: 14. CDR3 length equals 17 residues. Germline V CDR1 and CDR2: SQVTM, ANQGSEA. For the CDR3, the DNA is TGCAGCGTTGAAGATCCGGGACAGAGGGGAGGGGGCTATGGCTACACCTTC. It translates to CSVEDPGQRGGGYGYTF.

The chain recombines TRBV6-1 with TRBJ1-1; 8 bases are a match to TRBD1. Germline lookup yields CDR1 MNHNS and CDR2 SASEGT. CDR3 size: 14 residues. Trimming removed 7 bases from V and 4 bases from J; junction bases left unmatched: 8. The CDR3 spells CASIIQGVGTEAFF. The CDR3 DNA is TGTGCCAGCATTATACAGGGGGTGGGCACTGAAGCTTTCTTT.